These 24 T cell receptor beta chains originate from one sample sequenced in a study of control samples from healthy donors and cancer patients. Assay: immunoSEQ multiplex PCR; the TCRdb copy retains only in-frame clones and omits some. The sample yields more than 140,000 clones, under 95% seen once. Material for sequencing was blood. These TCRs come from a man between 18 and 29 years old in good health.

The V gene is TRBV18, the J gene TRBJ2-7; the D gene is possibly TRBD1 (5 bases). V was pared by 2 bases and J by 3 bases, with 11 bases between. CDR1 is KGHSH, CDR2 LQKENI, per germline. The CDR3 runs 14 residues. The CDR3 nucleotides read TGTGCCAGCTCACCAGCAGGGCGTAACTACGAGCAGTACTTC. Its protein is CASSPAGRNYEQYF.

The chain employs TRBV6-6 and TRBJ2-1; maybe TRBD2 (5 bases). Between the trimmed V and J ends, which lost 0 bases and 4 bases, there was a span of 13 bases. Per the germline V gene, CDR1 is MNHNY and CDR2 is SVGAGI (reference sequence). This CDR3 has 16 amino acids. CDR3 DNA sequence: TGTGCCAGCAGTTACTCGACTGACTACGGATACAATGAGCAGTTCTTC. Its translation: CASSYSTDYGYNEQFF.

The V gene is TRBV6-5, the J gene TRBJ2-1; D is unclear. V was pared by 10 bases and J by 0 bases, with 10 bases between. The CDR3 consists of 13 residues. From germline, CDR1 is MNHEY and CDR2 SVGAGI. CDR3 sequence: CATQLSSYNEQFF. CDR3 nucleotide sequence: TGTGCCACTCAACTAAGCTCCTACAATGAGCAGTTCTTC.

This chain uses TRBV28 with TRBJ1-2, with 8 bases fitting TRBD1. The CDR3 runs to 14 residues. Germline lookup yields CDR1 MDHEN and CDR2 SYDVKM. Trimming at V came to 4 bases and at J to 4 bases, leaving 5 bases not matched to a gene. The CDR3 coding sequence is TGTGCCAGCAGTTCCCAGGGGGCTGGCTATGGCTACACCTTC. It translates to CASSSQGAGYGYTF.

The rearrangement links TRBV30 to TRBJ2-7; the match to TRBD1 covers 12 bases. The CDR3 length is 14 residues. V lost 3 bases to trimming and J lost 5 bases; unmatched junction nucleotides: 5. In germline, CDR1 is GTSNPN, CDR2 SVGIG (reference sequence). CDR3 DNA sequence: TGTGCCTGGAGGGGGGACAGGGGGCAGAACGAGCAGTACTTC. This codes for CAWRGDRGQNEQYF.

The rearrangement uses TRBV6-5 and TRBJ2-7; a weak D match, TRBD1 (6 bases). V lost 4 bases, J lost 5 bases, and 15 bases lay in between. The CDR3 is 14 amino acids. Germline loops: CDR1 MNHEY, CDR2 SVGAGI. This chain's CDR3 is CASSSPKQGNEQYF. CDR3 coding DNA: TGTGCCAGCAGTTCCCCAAAACAGGGAAACGAGCAGTACTTC.

V and J are TRBV20-1 and TRBJ2-7, with a weak D call TRBD2 (5 bases). The germline CDR1 and CDR2 sequences are DFQATT and SNEGSKA (reference sequence). The CDR3 is 11 amino acids. V lost 6 bases and J 6 bases, leaving 12 bases between the germline ends. CDR3 DNA: TGCAGTGCGCTCCTAGCCCCCGAGCAGTACTTC. Protein sequence: CSALLAPEQYF.

The J gene is TRBJ2-1, the V gene TRBV2; 9 positions match TRBD2. Germline lookup yields CDR1 SNHLY and CDR2 FYNNEI. The V and J ends lost 1 base and 4 bases, in that order; junction bases with no gene match: 2. The CDR3 consists of 15 residues. This chain's CDR3 is CASSEGLADYNEQFF. In nucleotides, the CDR3 is TGTGCCAGCAGTGAAGGACTAGCGGATTACAATGAGCAGTTCTTC.

The gene calls are TRBV29-1 and TRBJ1-5; D uncertain. The CDR3 is 15 amino acids. Germline assignment: CDR1 SQVTM and CDR2 ANQGSEA. V was clipped by 5 bases and J by 9 bases, with 23 bases between them. The CDR3 bases are TGCAGCGTTATTATCCCGGACGGGAAATCGCGGCCCCAGCATTTT. It codes for CSVIIPDGKSRPQHF.

Remarks on this clone: Within the sample, other DNA sequences also encode this same CDR3. This sequence joins TRBV6-1 and TRBJ1-2, with 11 nucleotides matching TRBD1. V was pared by 0 bases and J by 4 bases, with 1 base of the junction left unmatched. CDR1 is MNHNS and CDR2 is SASEGT in the germline V gene. This CDR3 has 15 amino acids. CDR3 amino acids: CASSEAGTGGYGYTF. CDR3 sequence (DNA): TGTGCCAGCAGTGAAGCGGGGACAGGGGGCTATGGCTACACCTTC.

The chain couples TRBV7-8 to TRBJ1-4, with a weak D call TRBD1 (5 bases). CDR1 is SGHVS and CDR2 is FQNEAQ in the germline V gene. Trimming pared 5 bases from V and 0 bases from J, leaving 16 bases between. The CDR3 consists of 17 residues. The CDR3 loop is CASSAGRFLATNEKLFF. CDR3 DNA sequence: TGTGCCAGCAGCGCGGGACGGTTCCTTGCAACTAATGAAAAACTGTTTTTT.

The chain couples TRBV4-1 to TRBJ2-7; TRBD1 or TRBD2 may be the D gene (5 bases each). The CDR3 consists of 14 residues. CDR1 and CDR2 (germline): MGHRA, YSYEKL. The V end lost 3 bases, the J end lost 1 base, and 10 bases lay between the germline ends. CDR3 nucleotides: TGCGCCAGCAGCCATACCGGGACGTCCTACGAGCAGTACTTC. The encoded protein is CASSHTGTSYEQYF.

The rearrangement joins TRBV28 to TRBJ1-5, with D possibly being TRBD1 (5 bases). V shed 7 bases and J shed 3 bases, with 22 bases lying between them. CDR3 length: 17 residues. The germline V gene encodes CDR1 MDHEN and CDR2 SYDVKM. The DNA for the CDR3 is TGTGCCAGCACCCTAGGGACCGCTAACTACGCCAATCAGCCCCAGCATTTT. Its protein is CASTLGTANYANQPQHF.

J is TRBJ2-7 and V is TRBV10-3; 8 bases are shared with TRBD1. CDR3 length equals 16 residues. The J segment lost 2 bases and the V segment lost 6 bases, leaving 12 bases of the junction unmatched. CDR1 is ENHRY, CDR2 SYGVKD, per germline. The CDR3 DNA sequence: TGTGCCATCAGAAGAGGGCCCGGACAGGGAACCTACGAGCAGTACTTC. Encoded protein: CAIRRGPGQGTYEQYF.

The chain has TRBV5-5 and TRBJ1-3; no reliable D call. CDR1 and CDR2 from the germline V gene are SGHKS and YYEKEE (reference sequence). The CDR3 is made up of 15 amino acids. V lost 4 bases, J lost 0 bases, and 11 bases lay in between. The CDR3: CASSPLGSSGNTIYF. As DNA, the CDR3 is TGTGCCAGCAGCCCTTTAGGTTCCTCTGGAAACACCATATATTTT.

The chain employs TRBV5-6 and TRBJ2-7; D may be TRBD2 (5 bases). V was shortened by 0 bases and J by 3 bases, with 13 bases between the two germline ends. This CDR3 is built from 15 residues. In germline, CDR1 is SGHDT, CDR2 YYEEEE. In DNA form, the CDR3 reads TGTGCCAGCAGCTTGGTTGGTGGAGGTATCTACGAGCAGTACTTC. It codes for CASSLVGGGIYEQYF.

This chain connects TRBV4-2 to TRBJ2-2, with D possibly TRBD2 on 5 matching bases. The CDR3 totals 17 residues. V was shortened by 0 bases and J by 3 bases, with 14 bases between the two germline ends. CDR1 and CDR2 from the germline V gene are LGHNA and YNFKEQ. The CDR3 spells CASSQDVQLVYTGELFF. The DNA for the CDR3 is TGTGCCAGCAGCCAAGATGTGCAACTAGTTTACACCGGGGAGCTGTTTTTT.

V usage is TRBV7-7 and J usage is TRBJ2-3, with 13 positions matching TRBD2. Looked up from germline, CDR1 is SSHAT and CDR2 is FNYEAQ (reference sequence). The CDR3 loop spans 16 amino acids. V shed 5 bases and J 2 bases; nucleotides not matched to a gene: 4. CDR3 DNA: TGTGCCAGCAGCGCCGGACTAGCGGGGGTCACAGATACGCAGTATTTT. Protein product: CASSAGLAGVTDTQYF.

The rearrangement links TRBV4-2 to TRBJ1-2; 8 bases agree with TRBD1. Per germline, CDR1 LGHNA and CDR2 YNFKEQ. The CDR3 has 15 residues. Trimming at V came to 1 base and at J to 4 bases, leaving 5 bases not matched to a gene. CDR3 DNA sequence: TGTGCCAGCAGCCAAGGACAGGGGTTTGGCTATGGCTACACCTTC. Protein: CASSQGQGFGYGYTF.

V is TRBV6-5 and J is TRBJ1-1; unclear D gene. This CDR3 contains 12 residues. Trimming pared 8 bases from V and 0 bases from J, leaving 7 bases between. Germline CDR1 and CDR2: MNHEY and SVGAGI. CDR3 DNA: TGTGCCAGCTGGTCGGTGAACACTGAAGCTTTCTTT. Protein product: CASWSVNTEAFF.

The chain links TRBV5-1 to TRBJ2-2; D not certain. V dropped 3 bases and J dropped 0 bases, with 6 bases sitting between them. The CDR3 has 14 residues. Germline lookup yields CDR1 SGHRS and CDR2 YFSETQ. Written as DNA, the CDR3 is TGCGCCAGCAGCTCCAAAACGAACACCGGGGAGCTGTTTTTT. Translated: CASSSKTNTGELFF. Using reference TRBV5-1 and TRBJ2-2 for the parts outside the CDR3, the full variable domain is KAGVTQTPRYLIKTRGQQVTLSCSPISGHRSVSWYQQTPGQGLQFLFEYFSETQRNKGNFPGRFSGRQFSNSRSEMNVSTLELGDSALYLCASSSKTNTGELFFGEGSRLTVL.

The genes are TRBV10-3 and TRBJ2-1; either TRBD1 or TRBD2 may fit D (5 bases each). V gave up 8 bases and J gave up 3 bases, with 14 bases separating them. The germline CDR1 and CDR2 sequences are ENHRY and SYGVKD. CDR3 length equals 14 residues. The CDR3 here is CAIGRDGVYNEQFF. The CDR3 DNA sequence: TGTGCCATCGGCCGGGACGGAGTCTACAATGAGCAGTTCTTC.

The chain uses TRBV6-2 or TRBV6-3 and TRBJ2-5; D may be TRBD1 (6 bases). Germline CDR1 and CDR2: MNHEY and SVGEGT. CDR3 length equals 15 residues. Deletions cut 4 bases from V and 5 bases from J, with 17 bases between. This CDR3 reads CASSSTEQGWETQYF. The CDR3, as DNA: TGTGCCAGCAGTTCTACCGAACAGGGATGGGAGACCCAGTACTTC.

The chain links TRBV29-1 to TRBJ1-3; 11 bases are shared with TRBD1. The germline V gene has CDR1 SQVTM and CDR2 ANQGSEA. The CDR3 spans 14 residues. Trimming took 7 bases from V and 3 from J; bases not matched to a gene: 5. CDR3 sequence: CSAGTGGIGNTIYF. As DNA, the CDR3 is TGCAGCGCAGGGACAGGGGGGATTGGAAACACCATATATTTT.